A selection of T cell receptor beta chains follows, all from one sample in a study of identical twins. One entry per CDR3 protein results from TCRdb running MiXCR on the 5' RACE reads. The sample consists of 1.5 million or so distinct CDR3 sequences, about 32% of them appearing once. The sequencing input was cord blood. The source of these receptors is a newborn girl in good health. The CDR3 runs from the conserved cysteine through the conserved F or W. Each record gives: D gene, V gene, clone size, CDR3 length, J gene, CDR3 protein, CDR3 DNA. A D gene is named only where the DNA matches it firmly. Size is stated for part of the rows, as once, few or many counts, or as a class when the clone is expanded.

D gene: TRBD1; V gene: TRBV28; clone size: NA; CDR3 length: 18; J gene: TRBJ1-5; CDR3 protein: CASSPGTGIRGSNQPQHF; CDR3 DNA: TGTGCCAGCAGCCCGGGGACAGGGATCCGAGGGAGCAATCAGCCCCAGCATTTT
D gene: NA; V gene: TRBV30; clone size: NA; CDR3 length: 16; J gene: TRBJ1-2; CDR3 protein: CAWTPLTGPRDYGYTF; CDR3 DNA: TGTGCCTGGACTCCCTTGACAGGCCCCAGAGACTATGGCTACACCTTC
D gene: TRBD2; V gene: TRBV10-3; clone size: NA; CDR3 length: 18; J gene: TRBJ2-1; CDR3 protein: CATSPGLADFNSYNEQFF; CDR3 DNA: TGTGCCACCTCACCGGGACTAGCGGATTTTAACTCCTACAATGAGCAGTTCTTC
D gene: TRBD1; V gene: TRBV7-9; clone size: few; CDR3 length: 16; J gene: TRBJ1-2; CDR3 protein: CASSSSPGQGERGYTF; CDR3 DNA: TGTGCCAGCAGCTCCAGCCCGGGACAGGGAGAACGTGGCTACACCTTC
D gene: NA; V gene: TRBV3-1; clone size: many; CDR3 length: 13; J gene: TRBJ1-2; CDR3 protein: CASSQGTNYGYTF; CDR3 DNA: TGTGCCAGCAGCCAAGGGACAAACTATGGCTACACCTTC
D gene: NA; V gene: TRBV5-5; clone size: many; CDR3 length: 16; J gene: TRBJ1-5; CDR3 protein: CASSLGTAPSNQPQHF; CDR3 DNA: TGTGCCAGCAGCTTGGGGACCGCGCCCAGCAATCAGCCCCAGCATTTT
D gene: TRBD1; V gene: TRBV5-5; clone size: NA; CDR3 length: 16; J gene: TRBJ1-2; CDR3 protein: CASSPVTGTANYGYTF; CDR3 DNA: TGTGCCAGCAGCCCCGTTACGGGGACAGCTAACTATGGCTACACCTTC
D gene: NA; V gene: TRBV6-2/TRBV6-3; clone size: NA; CDR3 length: 14; J gene: TRBJ1-2; CDR3 protein: CASSYGTAAYGYTF; CDR3 DNA: TGTGCCAGCAGTTACGGGACGGCAGCCTATGGCTACACCTTC
D gene: TRBD1; V gene: TRBV6-1; clone size: NA; CDR3 length: 16; J gene: TRBJ1-5; CDR3 protein: CASSHPDRVRSQPQHF; CDR3 DNA: TGTGCCAGCAGCCACCCCGACAGGGTTAGAAGTCAGCCCCAGCATTTT
D gene: NA; V gene: TRBV4-1; clone size: NA; CDR3 length: 13; J gene: TRBJ2-1; CDR3 protein: CASSRTATNEQFF; CDR3 DNA: TGCGCCAGCAGCCGGACAGCAACTAATGAGCAGTTCTTC
D gene: TRBD2; V gene: TRBV5-1; clone size: NA; CDR3 length: 16; J gene: TRBJ2-1; CDR3 protein: CASSFGTSGGRNEQFF; CDR3 DNA: TGCGCCAGCAGCTTCGGGACTAGCGGGGGTCGCAATGAGCAGTTCTTC
D gene: TRBD2; V gene: TRBV7-6; clone size: NA; CDR3 length: 20; J gene: TRBJ2-3; CDR3 protein: CASSSPILAGAPLSTDTQYF; CDR3 DNA: TGTGCCAGCAGCTCACCAATCTTAGCGGGGGCCCCTCTTAGCACAGATACGCAGTATTTT
D gene: NA; V gene: TRBV7-8; clone size: few; CDR3 length: 17; J gene: TRBJ1-4; CDR3 protein: CASSLGTQPGKGDKLFF; CDR3 DNA: TGTGCCAGCAGCTTAGGGACGCAACCAGGAAAGGGGGACAAACTGTTTTTT
D gene: TRBD2; V gene: TRBV7-2; clone size: few; CDR3 length: 18; J gene: TRBJ2-3; CDR3 protein: CASSLWERGGPYTDTQYF; CDR3 DNA: TGTGCCAGCAGCTTATGGGAGCGGGGGGGCCCATACACAGATACGCAGTATTTT
D gene: NA; V gene: TRBV4-2; clone size: few; CDR3 length: 14; J gene: TRBJ1-4; CDR3 protein: CASSQGNNNEKLFF; CDR3 DNA: TGTGCCAGCAGCCAAGGAAACAATAATGAAAAACTGTTTTTT
D gene: TRBD2; V gene: TRBV5-4; clone size: few; CDR3 length: 15; J gene: TRBJ2-5; CDR3 protein: CASSLQREIGETQYF; CDR3 DNA: TGTGCCAGCAGCTTGCAGCGGGAGATAGGGGAGACCCAGTACTTC
D gene: NA; V gene: TRBV9; clone size: NA; CDR3 length: 13; J gene: TRBJ2-1; CDR3 protein: CASSVPGRDEQFF; CDR3 DNA: TGTGCCAGCAGCGTACCCGGAAGGGATGAGCAGTTCTTC
D gene: TRBD2; V gene: TRBV14; clone size: NA; CDR3 length: 17; J gene: TRBJ2-1; CDR3 protein: CASSQPVRLAGDNEQFF; CDR3 DNA: TGTGCCAGCAGCCAACCCGTTCGACTAGCGGGGGACAATGAGCAGTTCTTC
D gene: TRBD1; V gene: TRBV19; clone size: NA; CDR3 length: 13; J gene: TRBJ1-2; CDR3 protein: CASRRDRGNGYTF; CDR3 DNA: TGTGCCAGTAGACGGGACAGGGGAAATGGCTACACCTTC
D gene: NA; V gene: TRBV6-1; clone size: NA; CDR3 length: 14; J gene: TRBJ1-6; CDR3 protein: CASSEVEGRSPPHF; CDR3 DNA: TGTGCCAGCAGTGAAGTGGAAGGGCGGTCACCCCCCCACTTT
D gene: TRBD1; V gene: TRBV29-1; clone size: NA; CDR3 length: 11; J gene: TRBJ1-2; CDR3 protein: CSASGQRGYTF; CDR3 DNA: TGCAGCGCTTCGGGACAGCGGGGCTACACCTTC
D gene: TRBD1; V gene: TRBV2; clone size: few; CDR3 length: 15; J gene: TRBJ2-3; CDR3 protein: CASTTWAGGGDTQYF; CDR3 DNA: TGTGCCAGCACCACCTGGGCAGGGGGTGGAGATACGCAGTATTTT
D gene: TRBD1; V gene: TRBV28; clone size: NA; CDR3 length: 15; J gene: TRBJ1-5; CDR3 protein: CASSFGDRGLQPQHF; CDR3 DNA: TGTGCCAGCAGTTTTGGAGACAGGGGGCTGCAGCCCCAGCATTTT
D gene: TRBD1; V gene: TRBV5-1; clone size: many; CDR3 length: 11; J gene: TRBJ2-3; CDR3 protein: CASRTGDTQYF; CDR3 DNA: TGTGCCAGCAGGACAGGGGATACGCAGTATTTT
D gene: NA; V gene: TRBV20-1; clone size: NA; CDR3 length: 14; J gene: TRBJ1-2; CDR3 protein: CSARQGFREYGYTF; CDR3 DNA: TGCAGTGCTAGACAGGGGTTCCGGGAGTATGGCTACACCTTC
D gene: NA; V gene: TRBV2; clone size: few; CDR3 length: 14; J gene: TRBJ2-5; CDR3 protein: CASSGVGDQETQYF; CDR3 DNA: TGTGCCAGCAGTGGTGTCGGGGACCAAGAGACCCAGTACTTC
D gene: NA; V gene: TRBV28; clone size: NA; CDR3 length: 15; J gene: TRBJ1-6; CDR3 protein: CASRLGNKTLFTLHF; CDR3 DNA: TGTGCCAGCAGATTGGGGAATAAGACCCTCTTCACCCTCCACTTT
D gene: NA; V gene: TRBV4-2; clone size: many; CDR3 length: 14; J gene: TRBJ2-3; CDR3 protein: CASSQDGSTDTQYF; CDR3 DNA: TGTGCCAGCAGCCAAGATGGTAGCACAGATACGCAGTATTTT
D gene: TRBD1; V gene: TRBV6-1; clone size: few; CDR3 length: 15; J gene: TRBJ1-2; CDR3 protein: CASSIRDRGWDGYTF; CDR3 DNA: TGTGCCAGCAGTATCCGGGACAGGGGTTGGGATGGCTACACCTTC
D gene: TRBD1; V gene: TRBV11-2; clone size: NA; CDR3 length: 17; J gene: TRBJ1-6; CDR3 protein: CASSSLKGGKGNSPPHF; CDR3 DNA: TGTGCCAGCAGCTCCTTAAAAGGGGGCAAGGGGAATTCACCCCCCCACTTT
D gene: NA; V gene: TRBV5-1; clone size: NA; CDR3 length: 12; J gene: TRBJ2-1; CDR3 protein: CASSYDYDEQFF; CDR3 DNA: TGCGCCAGCAGCTACGACTACGATGAGCAGTTCTTC
D gene: NA; V gene: TRBV6-1; clone size: NA; CDR3 length: 13; J gene: TRBJ2-1; CDR3 protein: CASTSAPYNEQFF; CDR3 DNA: TGTGCCAGCACCTCCGCGCCCTACAATGAGCAGTTCTTC
D gene: TRBD1; V gene: TRBV28; clone size: few; CDR3 length: 16; J gene: TRBJ1-4; CDR3 protein: CASRRNPGQRNEKLFF; CDR3 DNA: TGTGCCAGCAGGAGGAACCCGGGACAGAGGAATGAAAAACTGTTTTTT
D gene: NA; V gene: TRBV18; clone size: NA; CDR3 length: 13; J gene: TRBJ2-7; CDR3 protein: CAFGVTSVCEQYF; CDR3 DNA: TGTGCCTTTGGGGTAACCTCCGTGTGCGAGCAGTACTTC
D gene: NA; V gene: TRBV7-2; clone size: NA; CDR3 length: 16; J gene: TRBJ2-1; CDR3 protein: CASSQVGSGAGNEQFF; CDR3 DNA: TGTGCCAGCAGCCAAGTAGGGTCAGGGGCTGGCAATGAGCAGTTCTTC
D gene: NA; V gene: TRBV20-1; clone size: once; CDR3 length: 11; J gene: TRBJ1-1; CDR3 protein: CSAIVFFGAFF; CDR3 DNA: TGCAGTGCTATTGTCTTTTTTGGGGCTTTCTTT
D gene: TRBD2; V gene: TRBV24-1; clone size: few; CDR3 length: 14; J gene: TRBJ2-5; CDR3 protein: CATSVAGSGETQYF; CDR3 DNA: TGTGCCACCAGTGTAGCGGGATCGGGAGAGACCCAGTACTTC
D gene: TRBD2; V gene: TRBV5-8; clone size: few; CDR3 length: 16; J gene: TRBJ2-1; CDR3 protein: CASSLGLAGFYNEQFF; CDR3 DNA: TGTGCCAGCAGCTTGGGACTAGCGGGCTTCTACAATGAGCAGTTCTTC
D gene: NA; V gene: TRBV6-1; clone size: NA; CDR3 length: 14; J gene: TRBJ1-2; CDR3 protein: CASSEPVGRDGYTF; CDR3 DNA: TGTGCCAGCAGTGAACCCGTCGGCAGGGACGGCTACACCTTC
D gene: TRBD2; V gene: TRBV6-6; clone size: NA; CDR3 length: 16; J gene: TRBJ2-1; CDR3 protein: CASSGPRLAGANEQFF; CDR3 DNA: TGTGCCAGCAGCGGACCGAGACTAGCGGGGGCCAATGAGCAGTTCTTC
D gene: NA; V gene: TRBV12-3/TRBV12-4; clone size: many; CDR3 length: 13; J gene: TRBJ1-2; CDR3 protein: CASSLAQQGDYTF; CDR3 DNA: TGTGCCAGCAGTTTAGCGCAACAGGGAGACTACACCTTC
D gene: NA; V gene: TRBV5-1; clone size: few; CDR3 length: 15; J gene: TRBJ2-1; CDR3 protein: CASNKDLNDNNEQFF; CDR3 DNA: TGCGCCAGCAATAAGGACTTAAACGACAACAATGAGCAGTTCTTC
D gene: TRBD2; V gene: TRBV3-1; clone size: NA; CDR3 length: 12; J gene: TRBJ2-5; CDR3 protein: CASRGLVETQYF; CDR3 DNA: TGTGCCAGCAGGGGACTAGTGGAGACCCAGTACTTC
D gene: NA; V gene: TRBV29-1; clone size: NA; CDR3 length: 12; J gene: TRBJ1-2; CDR3 protein: CSVGGGGGGYTF; CDR3 DNA: TGCAGCGTTGGAGGGGGAGGTGGTGGCTACACCTTC
D gene: NA; V gene: TRBV2; clone size: few; CDR3 length: 12; J gene: TRBJ2-4; CDR3 protein: CASTLAKNIQYF; CDR3 DNA: TGTGCCAGCACCCTGGCCAAAAACATTCAGTACTTC
D gene: NA; V gene: TRBV7-9; clone size: NA; CDR3 length: 17; J gene: TRBJ1-1; CDR3 protein: CASSRLGGRAMNTEAFF; CDR3 DNA: TGTGCCAGCAGTCGCCTGGGGGGAAGGGCTATGAACACTGAAGCTTTCTTT
D gene: NA; V gene: TRBV11-3; clone size: few; CDR3 length: 15; J gene: TRBJ2-1; CDR3 protein: CASSLGPAGWDEQFF; CDR3 DNA: TGTGCCAGCAGCTTAGGACCGGCAGGGTGGGATGAGCAGTTCTTC
D gene: NA; V gene: TRBV28; clone size: once; CDR3 length: 12; J gene: TRBJ1-3; CDR3 protein: CASLRRGNTIYF; CDR3 DNA: TGTGCCAGCCTTAGGAGAGGAAACACCATATATTTT
D gene: NA; V gene: TRBV14; clone size: many; CDR3 length: 15; J gene: TRBJ2-3; CDR3 protein: CASSQEGRSTDTQYF; CDR3 DNA: TGTGCCAGCAGCCAAGAAGGCCGGAGCACAGATACGCAGTATTTT
D gene: NA; V gene: TRBV7-2; clone size: NA; CDR3 length: 14; J gene: TRBJ2-1; CDR3 protein: CASSLINGQGNQFF; CDR3 DNA: TGTGCCAGCAGCTTAATAAATGGTCAGGGGAATCAGTTCTTC
D gene: TRBD2; V gene: TRBV20-1; clone size: few; CDR3 length: 16; J gene: TRBJ2-1; CDR3 protein: CSARDLGLAVYNEQFF; CDR3 DNA: TGCAGTGCTAGAGATCTGGGACTAGCTGTCTACAATGAGCAGTTCTTC
D gene: TRBD2; V gene: TRBV20-1; clone size: NA; CDR3 length: 18; J gene: TRBJ2-2; CDR3 protein: CSAPKWALAGARTGELFF; CDR3 DNA: TGCAGTGCCCCTAAGTGGGCACTAGCGGGGGCCCGGACCGGGGAGCTGTTTTTT
D gene: TRBD2; V gene: TRBV14; clone size: many; CDR3 length: 18; J gene: TRBJ2-3; CDR3 protein: CASSQDGTPLADTDTQYF; CDR3 DNA: TGTGCCAGCAGCCAAGATGGCACTCCCCTAGCGGACACAGATACGCAGTATTTT
D gene: NA; V gene: TRBV9; clone size: many; CDR3 length: 14; J gene: TRBJ2-7; CDR3 protein: CASSKDQVGYEQYF; CDR3 DNA: TGTGCCAGCAGCAAAGACCAGGTAGGGTACGAGCAGTACTTC
D gene: NA; V gene: TRBV10-3; clone size: few; CDR3 length: 13; J gene: TRBJ1-1; CDR3 protein: CAIRTDGNTEAFF; CDR3 DNA: TGTGCCATTCGGACGGATGGGAACACTGAAGCTTTCTTT
D gene: TRBD1; V gene: TRBV9; clone size: NA; CDR3 length: 19; J gene: TRBJ2-3; CDR3 protein: CASKRMRDTGQASTDTQYF; CDR3 DNA: TGTGCCAGCAAAAGGATGAGGGATACCGGACAGGCTAGCACAGATACGCAGTATTTT